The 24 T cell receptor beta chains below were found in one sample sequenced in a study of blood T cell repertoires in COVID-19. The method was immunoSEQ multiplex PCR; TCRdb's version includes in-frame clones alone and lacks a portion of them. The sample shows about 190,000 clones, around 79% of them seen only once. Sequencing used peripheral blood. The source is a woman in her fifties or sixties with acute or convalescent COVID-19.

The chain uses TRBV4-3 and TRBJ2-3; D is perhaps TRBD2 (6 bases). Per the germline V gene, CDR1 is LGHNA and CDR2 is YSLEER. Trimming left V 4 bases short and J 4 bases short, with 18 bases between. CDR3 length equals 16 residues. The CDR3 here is CASSRKKVGLSDTQYF. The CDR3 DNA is TGCGCCAGCAGCCGAAAAAAGGTGGGACTTTCAGATACGCAGTATTTT.

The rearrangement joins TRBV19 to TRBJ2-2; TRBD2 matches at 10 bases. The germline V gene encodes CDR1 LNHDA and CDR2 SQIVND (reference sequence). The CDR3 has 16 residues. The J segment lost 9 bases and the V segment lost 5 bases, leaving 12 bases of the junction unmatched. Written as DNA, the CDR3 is TGTGCCAGTAGTCCCCGAGCGGGAGGGGGTAACAGGGAGCTGTTTTTT. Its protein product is CASSPRAGGGNRELFF.

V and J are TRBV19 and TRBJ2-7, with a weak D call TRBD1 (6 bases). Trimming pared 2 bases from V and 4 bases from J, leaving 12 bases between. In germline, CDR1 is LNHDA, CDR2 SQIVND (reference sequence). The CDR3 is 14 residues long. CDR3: CASSIRGRGYEQYF. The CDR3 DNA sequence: TGTGCCAGTAGTATAAGGGGCAGGGGTTACGAGCAGTACTTC.

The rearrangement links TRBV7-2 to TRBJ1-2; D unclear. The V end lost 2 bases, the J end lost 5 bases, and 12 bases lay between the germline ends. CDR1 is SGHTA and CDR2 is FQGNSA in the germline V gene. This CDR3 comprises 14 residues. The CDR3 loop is CASSLMNSGYGYTF. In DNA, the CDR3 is TGTGCCAGCAGCTTAATGAATTCCGGGTATGGCTACACCTTC.

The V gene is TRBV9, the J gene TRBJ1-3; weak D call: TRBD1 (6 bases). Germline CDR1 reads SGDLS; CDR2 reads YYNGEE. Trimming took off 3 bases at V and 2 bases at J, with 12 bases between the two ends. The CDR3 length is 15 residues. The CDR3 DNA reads TGTGCCAGCAGCGCCCTCGAGGGGGCTGGAAACACCATATATTTT. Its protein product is CASSALEGAGNTIYF.

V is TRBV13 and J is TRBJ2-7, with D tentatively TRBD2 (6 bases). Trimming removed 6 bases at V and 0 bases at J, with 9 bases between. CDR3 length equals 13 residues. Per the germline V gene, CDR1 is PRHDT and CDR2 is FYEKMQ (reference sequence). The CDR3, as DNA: TGTGCCAGCAGGGGTAGCGGCTCCTACGAGCAGTACTTC. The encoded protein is CASRGSGSYEQYF. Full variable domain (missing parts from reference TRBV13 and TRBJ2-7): AAGVIQSPRHLIKEKRETATLKCYPIPRHDTVYWYQQGPGQDPQFLISFYEKMQSDKGSIPDRFSAQQFSDYHSELNMSSLELGDSALYFCASRGSGSYEQYFGPGTRLTVT.

The chain's CDR3 is CAWSMYLGGWPQHF. The CDR3 nucleotides are TGTGCCTGGAGTATGTATCTAGGGGGCTGGCCCCAGCATTTT. The chain employs TRBV30 and TRBJ1-5; TRBD1 matches 7 bases. Trimming removed 2 bases from V and 9 bases from J; junction bases left unmatched: 10. Germline CDR1 and CDR2: GTSNPN and SVGIG (reference sequence). The CDR3 has 14 amino acids.

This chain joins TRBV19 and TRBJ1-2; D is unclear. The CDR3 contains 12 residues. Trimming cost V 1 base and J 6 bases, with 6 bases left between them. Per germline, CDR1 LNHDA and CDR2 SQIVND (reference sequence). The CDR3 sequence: CASSIGTNGYTF. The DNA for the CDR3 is TGTGCCAGTAGTATAGGTACTAATGGCTACACCTTC.

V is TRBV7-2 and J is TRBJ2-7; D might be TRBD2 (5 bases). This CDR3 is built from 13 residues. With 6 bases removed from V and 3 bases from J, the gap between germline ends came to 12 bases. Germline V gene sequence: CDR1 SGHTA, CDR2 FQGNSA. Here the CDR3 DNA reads TGTGCCAGCAGTTCAAGCGGCAGCTACGAGCAGTACTTC. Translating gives CASSSSGSYEQYF.

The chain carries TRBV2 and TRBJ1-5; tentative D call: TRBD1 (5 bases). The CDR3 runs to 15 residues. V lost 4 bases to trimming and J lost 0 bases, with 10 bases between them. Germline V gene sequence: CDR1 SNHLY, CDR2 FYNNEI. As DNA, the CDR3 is TGTGCCAGCAGTGTAGGGGTTTATAGCAATCAGCCCCAGCATTTT. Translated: CASSVGVYSNQPQHF.

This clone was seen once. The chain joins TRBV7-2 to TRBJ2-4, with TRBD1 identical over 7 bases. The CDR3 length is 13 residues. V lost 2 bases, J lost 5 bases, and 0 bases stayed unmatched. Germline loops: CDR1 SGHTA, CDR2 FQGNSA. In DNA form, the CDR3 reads TGTGCCAGCAGCTTACAGGGGGAAAACATTCAGTACTTC. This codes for CASSLQGENIQYF.

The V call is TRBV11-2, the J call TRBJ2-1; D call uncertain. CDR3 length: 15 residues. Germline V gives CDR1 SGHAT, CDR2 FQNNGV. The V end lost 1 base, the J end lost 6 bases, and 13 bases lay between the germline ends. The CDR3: CASSLGGRQTNEQFF. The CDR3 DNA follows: TGTGCCAGCAGCTTAGGCGGTCGGCAGACCAATGAGCAGTTCTTC. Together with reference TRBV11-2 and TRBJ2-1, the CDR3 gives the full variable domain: EAGVAQSPRYKIIEKRQSVAFWCNPISGHATLYWYQQILGQGPKLLIQFQNNGVVDDSQLPKDRFSAERLKGVDSTLKIQPAKLEDSAVYLCASSLGGRQTNEQFFGPGTRLTVL.

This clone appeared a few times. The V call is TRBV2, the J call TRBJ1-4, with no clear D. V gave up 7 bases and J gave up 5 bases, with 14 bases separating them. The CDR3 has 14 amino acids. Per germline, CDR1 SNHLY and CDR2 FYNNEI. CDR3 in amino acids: CASTREGPNEKLFF. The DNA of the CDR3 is TGTGCCAGCACCCGGGAAGGGCCCAATGAAAAACTGTTTTTT.

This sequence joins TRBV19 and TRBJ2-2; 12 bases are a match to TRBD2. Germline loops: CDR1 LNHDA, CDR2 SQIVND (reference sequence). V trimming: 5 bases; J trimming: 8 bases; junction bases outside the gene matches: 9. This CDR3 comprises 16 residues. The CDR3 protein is CASSAPGLAGSGELFF. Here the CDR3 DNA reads TGTGCCAGTAGTGCACCGGGACTAGCGGGCTCAGGGGAGCTGTTTTTT.

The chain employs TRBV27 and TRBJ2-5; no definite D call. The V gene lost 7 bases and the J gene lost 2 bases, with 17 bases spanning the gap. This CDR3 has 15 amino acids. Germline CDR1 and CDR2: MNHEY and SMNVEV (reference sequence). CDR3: CASTQLFTQQETQYF. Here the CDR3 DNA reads TGTGCCAGCACCCAATTGTTCACGCAGCAAGAGACCCAGTACTTC.

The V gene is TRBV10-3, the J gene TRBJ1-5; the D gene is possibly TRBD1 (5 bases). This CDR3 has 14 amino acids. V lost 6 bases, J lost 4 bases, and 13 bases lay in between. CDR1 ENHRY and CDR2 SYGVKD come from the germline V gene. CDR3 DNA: TGTGCCATCAGGGGCCTGGGGGGTAATCAGCCCCAGCATTTT. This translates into CAIRGLGGNQPQHF.

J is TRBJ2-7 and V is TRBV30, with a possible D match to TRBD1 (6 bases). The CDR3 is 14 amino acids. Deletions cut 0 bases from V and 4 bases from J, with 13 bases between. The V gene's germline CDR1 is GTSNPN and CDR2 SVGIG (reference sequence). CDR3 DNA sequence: TGTGCCTGGAGTGTACCAGGGGTAGTTTACGAGCAGTACTTC. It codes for CAWSVPGVVYEQYF.

The CDR3 DNA follows: TGCGCCAGCAGCCAGCCGATCGGACAGGGAGAGAATGAAAAACTGTTTTTT. This codes for CASSQPIGQGENEKLFF. The genes are TRBV4-1 and TRBJ1-4, with 8 bases fitting TRBD1. The CDR3 loop spans 17 amino acids. CDR1 and CDR2 from the germline V gene are MGHRA and YSYEKL. V lost 3 bases and J lost 5; bases outside the gene matches: 11.

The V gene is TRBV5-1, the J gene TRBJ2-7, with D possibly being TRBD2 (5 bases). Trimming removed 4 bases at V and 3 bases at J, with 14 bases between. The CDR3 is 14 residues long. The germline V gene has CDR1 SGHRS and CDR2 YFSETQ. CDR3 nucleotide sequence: TGCGCCAGCAGCGGGCAGGCGGGTAGCTACGAGCAGTACTTC. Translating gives CASSGQAGSYEQYF.

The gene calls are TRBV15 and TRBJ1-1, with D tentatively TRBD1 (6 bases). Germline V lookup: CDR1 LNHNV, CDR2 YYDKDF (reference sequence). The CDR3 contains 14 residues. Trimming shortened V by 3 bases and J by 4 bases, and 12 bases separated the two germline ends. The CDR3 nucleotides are TGTGCCACCAGCAGGGGCCAGGGGAGCACTGAAGCTTTCTTT. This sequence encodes CATSRGQGSTEAFF. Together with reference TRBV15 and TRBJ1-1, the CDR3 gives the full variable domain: DAMVIQNPRYQVTQFGKPVTLSCSQTLNHNVMYWYQQKSSQAPKLLFHYYDKDFNNEADTPDNFQSRRPNTSFCFLDIRSPGLGDTAMYLCATSRGQGSTEAFFGQGTRLTVV.

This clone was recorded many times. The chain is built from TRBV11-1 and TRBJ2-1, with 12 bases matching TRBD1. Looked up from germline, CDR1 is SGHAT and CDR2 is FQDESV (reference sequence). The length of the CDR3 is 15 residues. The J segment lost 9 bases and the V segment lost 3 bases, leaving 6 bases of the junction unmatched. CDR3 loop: CASSFGTGGEPEQFF. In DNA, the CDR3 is TGTGCCAGCAGCTTCGGGACAGGGGGCGAGCCTGAGCAGTTCTTC.

The CDR3 DNA reads TGTGCCAGCAGTATGGACACAAACTACGAGCAGTACTTC. It is translated as CASSMDTNYEQYF. This chain uses TRBV28 with TRBJ2-7; D might be TRBD1 (5 bases). V shed 5 bases and J shed 3 bases, with 11 bases lying between them. The CDR3 length is 13 residues. The germline CDR1 and CDR2 sequences are MDHEN and SYDVKM.

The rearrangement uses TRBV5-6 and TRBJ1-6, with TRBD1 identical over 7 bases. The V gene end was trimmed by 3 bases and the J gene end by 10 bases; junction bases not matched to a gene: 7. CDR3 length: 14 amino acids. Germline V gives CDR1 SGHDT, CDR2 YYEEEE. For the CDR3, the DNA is TGTGCCAGCAGCTCCGACAGGGCCAACTCACCCCTCCACTTT. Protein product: CASSSDRANSPLHF.

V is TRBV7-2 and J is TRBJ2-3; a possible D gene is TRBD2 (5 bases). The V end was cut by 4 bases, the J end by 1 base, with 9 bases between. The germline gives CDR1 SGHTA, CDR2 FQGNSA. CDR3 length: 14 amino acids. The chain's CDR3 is CASSYGLGTDTQYF. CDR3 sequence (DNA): TGTGCCAGCAGCTATGGACTTGGCACAGATACGCAGTATTTT.